This TCR beta chain was documented in a study of T cell repertoires in cytomegalovirus infection (dated by TCRdb to between 2018 and 2020). Regarding the complete study: Donor HLA type was relevant to the analysis, because carriage of CMV infection together with the matching HLA type was indicated by public TCR beta signatures.

The instrument was an Illumina HiSeq 1500. The public reads were reprocessed in TCRdb via fastp at Q25 and MiXCR, keeping in-frame beta chains. Rows are unified per CDR3 protein, each entry keeping the most common DNA and genes. Across this sample there are about 250,000 distinct CDR3 sequences, with about 7% seen only once. In total, the top ten clones hold around 6.5% of the sample. This clonotype occurred many times. It lacks a known antigen. No much larger clone exists at a distance of one base, and base qualities are not known. Results and caveats for the whole study, not just this receptor: Cumulative frequency of public TCR beta family members discriminated carriers of CMV infection plus the relevant HLA type in this cohort and an independent approximately 360-donor cohort. The ex vivo response was dominated by HLA-C-restricted CMV-specific TCR beta clonotypes, which also provided the single most frequent clonotype in two of eight donors.

The sample comprised PBMCs. The source is a human donor in good health (CMV status not recorded). Some clones in this sample may be carry-over from other donors' samples.

The bases read TGTGCCAGCAGTCGGCCGTACCAAGAGACCCAGTACTTC. This is translated as CASSRPYQETQYF. The rearranged segments are TRBV6-2 or TRBV6-3 and TRBJ2-5; the D gene is not confidently resolved. The CDR3 measures 13 amino acids from cysteine to phenylalanine. Solely the CDR3 DNA is kept, with 39 bases framed from the first base. V is pared back by 5 bases and J by 0 bases, with 7 bases lying between the germline termini. From a lookup of the germline V gene, CDR1 and CDR2 are MNHEY and SVGEGT.